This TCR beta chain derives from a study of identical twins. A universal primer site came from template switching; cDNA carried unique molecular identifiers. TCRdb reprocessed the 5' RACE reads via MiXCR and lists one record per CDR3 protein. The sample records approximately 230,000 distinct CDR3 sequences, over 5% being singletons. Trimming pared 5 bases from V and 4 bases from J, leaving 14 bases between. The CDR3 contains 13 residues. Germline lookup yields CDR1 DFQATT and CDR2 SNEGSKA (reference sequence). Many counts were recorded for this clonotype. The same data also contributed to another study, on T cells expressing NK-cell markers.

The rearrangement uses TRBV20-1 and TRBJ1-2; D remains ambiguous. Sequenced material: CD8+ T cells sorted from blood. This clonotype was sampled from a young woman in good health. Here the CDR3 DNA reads TGCAGTGCTCCGACGACGGATTTCTATGGCTACACCTTC. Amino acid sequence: CSAPTTDFYGYTF.